These 17 T cell receptor beta chains share one sample of origin, sequenced in a study of shared clonotypes between healthy human individuals. Sequencing used immunoSEQ multiplex PCR; TCRdb keeps in-frame clones, though not all of them. The sample records around 990,000 clones, approximately 80% being singletons. The sample was memory CD4+ T cells from PBMCs. Documented subset: CD45RA-negative fraction. The source is a man in his late teens or twenties in good health. Some clones in this sample may be carry-over from other donors' samples.

CDR3 sequence (DNA): TGCAGCGTTGGCTTAGCGGGAGGGCCGCGGGTTCGCGAGCAGTACTTC. Its translation is CSVGLAGGPRVREQYF. The V and J genes are TRBV29-1 and TRBJ2-7; 11 bases map to TRBD2. This CDR3 comprises 16 residues. The germline V gene encodes CDR1 SQVTM and CDR2 ANQGSEA. V shed 4 bases, J shed 6 bases, and the junction held 14 bases outside the gene matches.

The rearrangement uses TRBV2 and TRBJ2-1, with D perhaps matching TRBD1 (5 bases). This CDR3 has 14 residues. The V and J ends lost 5 bases and 4 bases respectively, with 12 bases between them. Germline assignment: CDR1 SNHLY and CDR2 FYNNEI. The CDR3 coding sequence is TGTGCCAGCAGTACCGACAGCCTTTACAATGAGCAGTTCTTC. It translates to CASSTDSLYNEQFF.

The chain recombines TRBV19 with TRBJ1-2, with a tentative D call TRBD1 (5 bases). The V gene's germline CDR1 is LNHDA and CDR2 SQIVND (reference sequence). V lost 10 bases, J lost 4 bases, and 16 bases lay in between. This CDR3 spans 13 amino acids. CDR3 nucleotide sequence: TGTGCCACCCAACTCGGAGGGACCTATGGCTACACCTTC. It is translated as CATQLGGTYGYTF. Together with reference TRBV19 and TRBJ1-2, the CDR3 gives the full variable domain: DGGITQSPKYLFRKEGQNVTLSCEQNLNHDAMYWYRQDPGQGLRLIYYSQIVNDFQKGDIAEGYSVSREKKESFPLTVTSAQKNPTAFYLCATQLGGTYGYTFGSGTRLTVV.

The genes are TRBV7-2 and TRBJ2-5; no reliable D call. Looked up from germline, CDR1 is SGHTA and CDR2 is FQGNSA. This CDR3 comprises 14 residues. The V gene lost 2 bases and the J gene lost 7 bases, with 14 bases spanning the gap. CDR3 region: CASSLRLPDGTQYF. As DNA, the CDR3 is TGTGCCAGCAGCTTACGACTCCCGGATGGGACCCAGTACTTC.

About this clone: The same CDR3 is also encoded by other DNA sequences in this sample. The rearrangement uses TRBV5-1 and TRBJ2-7; TRBD2 aligns across 9 bases. Unmatched junction bases numbered 2, after V lost 0 bases and J lost 4 bases. The CDR3 is 14 amino acids. Germline V gene sequence: CDR1 SGHRS, CDR2 YFSETQ. DNA for the CDR3: TGCGCCAGCAGCTTGGCTAGCGGGGATTACGAGCAGTACTTC. The encoded protein is CASSLASGDYEQYF.

The V and J genes are TRBV7-9 and TRBJ2-7; 8 bases map to TRBD1. The CDR3 runs to 14 residues. CDR1 SEHNR and CDR2 FQNEAQ come from the germline V gene (reference sequence). J lost 7 bases, V lost 2 bases, and 7 bases had no gene match. The CDR3: CASSLTQGAWEQYF. The DNA for the CDR3 is TGTGCCAGCAGCTTAACCCAGGGGGCATGGGAGCAGTACTTC.

The J gene is TRBJ1-3, the V gene TRBV9, with D maybe TRBD1 (6 bases). The CDR3 is made up of 18 amino acids. V was cut by 0 bases and J by 0 bases, with 16 bases left in between. Germline CDR1 is SGDLS and CDR2 is YYNGEE. The CDR3 DNA reads as TGTGCCAGCAGCGTAGGTGATCAGGGGACCGGCTCTGGAAACACCATATATTTT. Protein: CASSVGDQGTGSGNTIYF.

V gene TRBV9 combines with J gene TRBJ2-3; the D gene is possibly TRBD1 (6 bases). The CDR3 consists of 16 residues. The germline V and J ends were trimmed by 3 bases and 2 bases, with 16 bases remaining between them. The germline V gene encodes CDR1 SGDLS and CDR2 YYNGEE. CDR3 bases: TGTGCCAGCAGCGAGACCGGACAGAGCCACACAGATACGCAGTATTTT. Its protein product is CASSETGQSHTDTQYF.

The chain carries TRBV7-9 and TRBJ1-2; the match to TRBD1 covers 10 bases. The CDR3 totals 15 residues. V lost 3 bases, J lost 7 bases, and 8 bases stayed unmatched. In germline, CDR1 is SEHNR, CDR2 FQNEAQ (reference sequence). CDR3 nucleotide sequence: TGTGCCAGCAGCTTCTCCGCGACAGGGGGCCCTGGCTACACCTTC. Translated: CASSFSATGGPGYTF.

Only a few counts were recorded for this clone. This sequence joins TRBV6-4 and TRBJ1-1; no definite D call. This CDR3 has 13 amino acids. V lost 4 bases and J 2 bases, leaving 8 bases between the germline ends. Germline V gene lookup returns CDR1 MRHNA and CDR2 SNTAGT. CDR3: CASSVDSNTEAFF. As DNA, the CDR3 is TGTGCCAGCAGTGTTGACTCTAACACTGAAGCTTTCTTT.

Regarding this clone: Other DNA sequences within the sample encode an identical CDR3. The chain is built from TRBV7-3 and TRBJ1-1, with D possibly TRBD1 on 6 matching bases. Trimming shortened V by 3 bases and J by 5 bases, and 13 bases separated the two germline ends. This CDR3 is built from 14 residues. The germline V gene has CDR1 SGHTA and CDR2 FQGTGA. DNA for the CDR3: TGTGCCAGCAGCTTGGGGGCGGGAGGAACTGAAGCTTTCTTT. Its translation is CASSLGAGGTEAFF.

This rearrangement joins TRBV7-7 to TRBJ2-5, with a possible D match to TRBD1 (5 bases). The CDR3 is made up of 15 amino acids. V lost 3 bases to trimming and J lost 5 bases, with 16 bases between them. Germline V gives CDR1 SSHAT, CDR2 FNYEAQ (reference sequence). The CDR3 DNA reads as TGTGCCAGCAGCTTCACAGGTGCCCCCGTCGAGACCCAGTACTTC. Protein sequence: CASSFTGAPVETQYF.

V is TRBV7-8 and J is TRBJ2-7; D is perhaps TRBD2 (7 bases). From germline, CDR1 is SGHVS and CDR2 FQNEAQ. Between the trimmed V and J ends, which lost 5 bases and 4 bases, there was a span of 21 bases. The CDR3 loop spans 16 amino acids. The DNA of the CDR3 is TGTGCCAGCAGCCCCTCACTCGGGGGGCAATTGTACGAGCAGTACTTC. Translation: CASSPSLGGQLYEQYF.

The chain links TRBV18 to TRBJ2-3; D unresolved. Germline loops: CDR1 KGHSH, CDR2 LQKENI. This CDR3 has 16 amino acids. Trimming left V 5 bases short and J 4 bases short, with 19 bases between. The CDR3 here is CASSVGLLGTADTQYF. The DNA for the CDR3 is TGTGCCAGCTCAGTAGGTCTGCTCGGCACGGCAGATACGCAGTATTTT.

This clone was seen a few times. This sequence joins TRBV20-1 and TRBJ1-1; no clear D gene. Trimming shortened V by 6 bases and J by 7 bases, and 12 bases separated the two germline ends. Germline CDR1 DFQATT, CDR2 SNEGSKA (reference sequence). The CDR3 contains 11 residues. CDR3 nucleotide sequence: TGCAGTGCCCAACCCTTTAATGAAGCTTTCTTT. Translating gives CSAQPFNEAFF.

There are many counts of this clone. V is TRBV5-1 and J is TRBJ2-3; D is uncertain. This CDR3 comprises 17 residues. Trimming shortened V by 4 bases and J by 2 bases, and 20 bases separated the two germline ends. The germline CDR1 and CDR2 sequences are SGHRS and YFSETQ. CDR3 region: CASSLSKDGRTTDTQYF. The CDR3 DNA reads TGCGCCAGCAGCCTGTCTAAGGACGGAAGGACCACAGATACGCAGTATTTT.

V is TRBV11-2 and J is TRBJ2-7; 12 nucleotides line up with TRBD2. CDR3 size: 15 residues. Germline V gene sequence: CDR1 SGHAT, CDR2 FQNNGV. J lost 7 bases, V lost 5 bases, and 9 bases had no gene match. CDR3 DNA sequence: TGTGCCAGCAGCGAGCAACTAGCGGGAGGTGGGGAGCAGTACTTC. Protein: CASSEQLAGGGEQYF.